Below, 13 T cell receptor beta chains from the same sample are listed, as sequenced in a study of T cell repertoires in cytomegalovirus infection. Each CDR3 protein gets one entry after TCRdb re-called the reads with MiXCR. The top ten hold 2.5% to 3% of the sample, which has some 200,000 distinct CDR3 sequences, about 20% seen once. The sample was PBMCs. The source is a human donor in good health (CMV status not recorded). Some clones in this sample may be carry-over from other donors' samples.

The chain links TRBV28 to TRBJ2-1; TRBD2 might be the D (6 bases). The CDR3 covers 15 residues. Germline V gene data show CDR1 as MDHEN and CDR2 as SYDVKM. With 6 bases removed from V and 1 base from J, the gap between germline ends came to 13 bases. In DNA, the CDR3 is TGTGCCAGCAGGGCAGCGGGCCATTCCTACAATGAGCAGTTCTTC. It codes for CASRAAGHSYNEQFF.

The V and J genes are TRBV11-3 and TRBJ2-1; D not resolved. CDR1 SGHNT and CDR2 YENEEA come from the germline V gene. The CDR3 has 13 amino acids. V lost 7 bases and J 5 bases, leaving 12 bases between the germline ends. This chain's CDR3 is CASTGQYNNEQFF. For the CDR3, the DNA is TGTGCCAGCACTGGGCAATACAACAATGAGCAGTTCTTC.

This clonotype appeared many times. This sequence joins TRBV2 and TRBJ2-3, with 11 bases that match TRBD2. J was trimmed by 2 bases and V by 6 bases; bases with no gene match: 1. The CDR3 spans 14 residues. Germline V CDR1 and CDR2: SNHLY, FYNNEI. CDR3 bases: TGTGCCAGCAGGGGACTAGCGGTCACAGATACGCAGTATTTT. Translating gives CASRGLAVTDTQYF.

This clonotype was counted a few times. The V gene is TRBV6-1, the J gene TRBJ1-1; no firm D call. Germline lookup yields CDR1 MNHNS and CDR2 SASEGT. Trimming shortened V by 6 bases and J by 0 bases, and 5 bases separated the two germline ends. The CDR3 extends over 12 amino acids. The CDR3 reads CASRALNTEAFF. The CDR3 DNA reads as TGTGCCAGCAGGGCCCTGAACACTGAAGCTTTCTTT.

The chain employs TRBV7-8 and TRBJ2-5; TRBD1 matches 7 bases. V dropped 6 bases and J dropped 14; count of bases not matched to a gene: 15. CDR1 and CDR2 (germline): SGHVS, FQNEAQ. This CDR3 comprises 13 residues. The CDR3 reads CASRSIDRDRFYF. The CDR3 DNA reads TGTGCCAGCAGATCAATAGATCGGGACAGATTCTACTTC.

The CDR3 DNA follows: TGTGCCAGCAGCCCTGGGGGGGGACTAGCTTTCTTT. This gives the protein CASSPGGGLAFF. The chain links TRBV7-3 to TRBJ1-1; TRBD1 might be the D (5 bases). Germline V lookup: CDR1 SGHTA, CDR2 FQGTGA. CDR3 size: 12 residues. Trimming removed 5 bases from V and 10 bases from J, with 14 bases in between. The whole variable domain, filled in from reference TRBV7-3 and TRBJ1-1, reads GAGVSQTPSNKVTEKGKYVELRCDPISGHTALYWYRQSLGQGPEFLIYFQGTGAADDSGLPNDRFFAVRPEGSVSTLKIQRTERGDSAVYLCASSPGGGLAFFGQGTRLTVV.

This clonotype came up a few times. The chain has TRBV5-1 and TRBJ2-5, with TRBD1 as a possible D gene (6 bases). The CDR3 is 14 residues long. V lost 0 bases to trimming and J lost 5 bases, with 11 bases between them. The germline V gene encodes CDR1 SGHRS and CDR2 YFSETQ. The CDR3 sequence: CASSLGQVRETQYF. CDR3 in DNA: TGCGCCAGCAGCTTGGGACAGGTTCGTGAGACCCAGTACTTC.

V usage is TRBV20-1 and J usage is TRBJ1-6, with D hard to call. The ends were cut back, 6 bases at V and 1 base at J, with 10 bases in the middle. Germline CDR1 and CDR2: DFQATT and SNEGSKA (reference sequence). The CDR3 contains 14 residues. CDR3 bases: TGCAGTGCCCCCGGCGGTTCCTATAATTCACCCCTCCACTTT. Translating it yields CSAPGGSYNSPLHF.

J is TRBJ2-5 and V is TRBV10-1, with D perhaps given as TRBD1 or TRBD2 (5 bases each). CDR3 length: 14 amino acids. V lost 4 bases and J 3 bases, leaving 12 bases between the germline ends. Germline V CDR1 and CDR2: WNHNN, SYGVQD (reference sequence). CDR3 nucleotide sequence: TGCGCCAGCAGTGCTCCGGGACGGGAAGAGACCCAGTACTTC. Residues: CASSAPGREETQYF.

This sequence joins TRBV19 and TRBJ1-6, with D unclear. The CDR3 length is 13 residues. Trimming removed 2 bases at V and 7 bases at J, with 6 bases between. Per the germline V gene, CDR1 is LNHDA and CDR2 is SQIVND (reference sequence). The CDR3 sequence is CASSINLNSPLHF. Here the CDR3 DNA reads TGTGCCAGTAGTATAAACCTCAATTCACCCCTCCACTTT.

There are many counts of this clonotype. The chain recombines TRBV7-3 with TRBJ2-2, with D possibly TRBD2 on 5 matching bases. The CDR3 length is 13 residues. Germline lookup yields CDR1 SGHTA and CDR2 FQGTGA. V was trimmed by 3 bases and J by 8 bases, leaving 10 bases between them. In nucleotides, the CDR3 is TGTGCCAGCAGCTTCTCCAGCGGAGGGGAGCTGTTTTTT. Its protein product is CASSFSSGGELFF.

This clonotype was recorded a few times. The rearrangement uses TRBV6-4 and TRBJ2-2; the match to TRBD2 covers 10 bases. CDR3 length: 14 residues. The V and J ends lost 4 bases and 4 bases, in that order; junction bases with no gene match: 0. Germline CDR1 is MRHNA and CDR2 is SNTAGT. The CDR3 loop is CASSASGSTGELFF. The CDR3 DNA reads as TGTGCCAGCAGTGCTAGCGGGAGCACCGGGGAGCTGTTTTTT.

In its sample, this clonotype was seen many times. The genes are TRBV7-2 and TRBJ1-2; D is ambiguous. Germline loops: CDR1 SGHTA, CDR2 FQGNSA. The CDR3 runs 13 residues. V was pared by 3 bases and J by 4 bases, with 9 bases between. The CDR3 loop reads CASSFGQIYGYTF. CDR3 bases: TGTGCCAGCAGCTTCGGGCAGATCTATGGCTACACCTTC.